The 25 T cell receptor beta chains reported below all come from one sample, sequenced in a study of T cells in Graves' hyperthyroidism and ophthalmopathy. TCR beta CDR3 region amplification was performed from RNA transcripts. With the HTBI primer set, the TCR CDR3 went through a first round of RT-PCR. TCRdb re-analysed the multiplex PCR reads in MiXCR, keeping a single row per CDR3 protein. This table has fewer than 750,000 distinct CDR3 sequences, roughly 15% appearing once. The sample consisted of blood. The receptors were gathered from a woman in her forties or fifties with Graves' ophthalmopathy.

V usage is TRBV6-5 and J usage is TRBJ1-4; weak D call: TRBD1 (5 bases). V lost 0 bases and J 0 bases, leaving 8 bases between the germline ends. The CDR3 sequence is 16 residues long. Germline values: CDR1 MNHEY, CDR2 SVGAGI. CDR3 nucleotides: TGTGCCAGCAGTTACTCGTTACAGGCAACTAATGAAAAACTGTTTTTT. Translating gives CASSYSLQATNEKLFF.

This clonotype was observed at least ten times. The genes are TRBV7-2 and TRBJ2-4; TRBD2 agrees at 10 bases. Germline values: CDR1 SGHTA, CDR2 FQGNSA. CDR3 length equals 20 residues. After removal of 5 bases from V and 2 bases from J, the junction contained 18 bases not matched to a gene. DNA of the CDR3: TGTGCCAGCAGCCCCAGACTAGCGGGTGCAACAGAGCCAACCAAAAACATTCAGTACTTC. Amino acids: CASSPRLAGATEPTKNIQYF. Supplemented by reference TRBV7-2 and TRBJ2-4, the full variable domain reads GAGVSQSPSNKVTEKGKDVELRCDPISGHTALYWYRQSLGQGLEFLIYFQGNSAPDKSGLPSDRFSAERTGGSVSTLTIQRTQQEDSAVYLCASSPRLAGATEPTKNIQYFGAGTRLSVL.

This clonotype was found many times. This chain joins TRBV7-9 and TRBJ2-7, with 10 bases identical to TRBD1. Trimming removed 6 bases from V and 4 bases from J; junction bases left unmatched: 6. This CDR3 has 14 amino acids. CDR1 and CDR2 (germline): SEHNR, FQNEAQ (reference sequence). The CDR3 loop reads CASRFDRGHYEQYF. Written as DNA, the CDR3 is TGTGCCAGCAGATTCGACAGGGGGCATTACGAGCAGTACTTC.

As concerns this clonotype: Just one base apart from a much larger clone, this may be a read error. The conserved phenylalanine or tryptophan normally closing the CDR3 is absent here, so this likely arose from a read error. The chain uses TRBV12-3 or TRBV12-4 and TRBJ2-3; D is unresolved. This CDR3 has 14 residues. Trimming shortened V by 6 bases and J by 0 bases, and 10 bases separated the two germline ends. The CDR3, as DNA: TGTGCCAGCAGAGGAGCAGCTAGCACAGATACGCAGTATCTT. Its protein is CASRGAASTDTQYL.

The table lists this clonotype with many counts. The chain carries TRBV9 and TRBJ2-7; 9 bases line up with TRBD2. The germline CDR1 and CDR2 sequences are SGDLS and YYNGEE. This CDR3 comprises 15 residues. The V gene end was trimmed by 0 bases and the J gene end by 6 bases; junction bases not matched to a gene: 7. As DNA, the CDR3 is TGTGCCAGCAGCGTAGTGGCTAGCGGGATATCCGAGCAGTACTTC. It specifies CASSVVASGISEQYF.

This clonotype came up many times. This chain connects TRBV3-1 to TRBJ1-2; D ambiguous. CDR3 length equals 14 residues. V was clipped by 0 bases and J by 4 bases, with 9 bases between them. In germline, CDR1 is LGHDT, CDR2 YNNKEL (reference sequence). Here the CDR3 reads CASSQDYSIYGYTF. The DNA for the CDR3 is TGTGCCAGCAGCCAAGACTACAGTATCTATGGCTACACCTTC. Using reference TRBV3-1 and TRBJ1-2 for the parts outside the CDR3, the full variable domain is DTAVSQTPKYLVTQMGNDKSIKCEQNLGHDTMYWYKQDSKKFLKIMFSYNNKELIINETVPNRFSPKSPDKAHLNLHINSLELGDSAVYFCASSQDYSIYGYTFGSGTRLTVV.

The V call is TRBV12-3 or TRBV12-4, the J call TRBJ1-5, with a tentative D call TRBD1 (6 bases). The CDR3 consists of 18 residues. Between the trimmed V and J ends, which lost 2 bases and 3 bases, there was a span of 20 bases. For the CDR3, the DNA is TGTGCCAGCAGTTTAAGGGGGACAAGCACCGGACTCAATCAGCCCCAGCATTTT. Translation: CASSLRGTSTGLNQPQHF.

This clonotype was counted at least ten times. The J gene is TRBJ2-2, the V gene TRBV7-3, with TRBD2 matching over 9 bases. The V gene's germline CDR1 is SGHTA and CDR2 FQGTGA. The V and J ends lost 5 bases and 3 bases, in that order; junction bases with no gene match: 4. The CDR3 runs to 15 residues. CDR3: CASSPTSGYTGELFF. CDR3 nucleotides: TGTGCCAGCAGCCCTACTAGCGGGTACACCGGGGAGCTGTTTTTT.

The sample holds a few counts of this clonotype. The chain couples TRBV7-2 to TRBJ1-2; no firm D call. CDR1 and CDR2 (germline): SGHTA, FQGNSA. The length of the CDR3 is 12 residues. The ends were cut back, 4 bases at V and 4 bases at J, with 7 bases in the middle. The chain's CDR3 is CASSSMRYGYTF. In DNA form, the CDR3 reads TGTGCCAGCAGCTCGATGCGCTATGGCTACACCTTC.

This clonotype was found many times. The chain is built from TRBV7-2 and TRBJ2-3, with D possibly being TRBD2 (7 bases). Germline V lookup: CDR1 SGHTA, CDR2 FQGNSA. The germline V and J ends were trimmed by 5 bases and 10 bases, with 19 bases remaining between them. The CDR3 sequence is 14 residues long. CDR3 region: CASSQGRGHSAQYF. The CDR3 nucleotides read TGTGCCAGCAGCCAGGGGAGGGGCCATTCGGCGCAGTATTTT.

This sequence joins TRBV6-2 or TRBV6-3 and TRBJ2-7, with TRBD2 identical over 13 bases. In germline, CDR1 is MNHEY, CDR2 SVGEGT. This CDR3 has 22 amino acids. Trimming at V came to 0 bases and at J to 1 base, leaving 18 bases not matched to a gene. CDR3 amino acids: CASSYSTVRTSGRAGGSYEQYF. CDR3 sequence (DNA): TGTGCCAGCAGTTACTCGACGGTCCGAACTAGCGGGAGGGCCGGGGGGTCCTACGAGCAGTACTTC.

This sequence joins TRBV20-1 and TRBJ2-6, with TRBD1 as a possible D gene (6 bases). V was pared by 5 bases and J by 3 bases, with 14 bases between. The germline gives CDR1 DFQATT, CDR2 SNEGSKA (reference sequence). This CDR3 comprises 15 residues. In DNA, the CDR3 is TGCAGTGCTTGCTCAGGGGTCTGTGGGGCCAACGTCCTGACTTTC. Translation: CSACSGVCGANVLTF.

The genes are TRBV2 and TRBJ1-4; 7 bases are a match to TRBD1. V trimming: 7 bases; J trimming: 7 bases; junction bases outside the gene matches: 12. Per the germline V gene, CDR1 is SNHLY and CDR2 is FYNNEI. There are 15 residues in the CDR3. CDR3 amino acids: CASKKKTGLGEKLFF. In nucleotides, the CDR3 is TGTGCCAGCAAGAAGAAGACAGGGTTAGGTGAAAAACTGTTTTTT.

The chain combines TRBV6-2 or TRBV6-3 with TRBJ2-3; 13 bases match TRBD2. The ends lost 5 bases at V and 3 bases at J; junction bases unmatched: 8. This CDR3 region has 17 residues. Germline V gives CDR1 MNHEY, CDR2 SVGEGT. The chain's CDR3 is CASSPRTSGSITDTQYF. The CDR3 nucleotides are TGTGCCAGCAGTCCACGGACTAGCGGGAGTATAACAGATACGCAGTATTTT.

This clonotype has a handful of counts. A clone one base away is much larger, so this may be a read error. The chain uses TRBV7-9 and TRBJ2-2, with D unclear. The germline V and J ends were trimmed by 1 base and 7 bases, with 4 bases remaining between them. The CDR3 has 12 residues. The V gene's germline CDR1 is SEHNR and CDR2 FQNEAQ (reference sequence). DNA of the CDR3: TGTGCCAGCAGCTTAGTTGACGGGGAGCTGTTTTTT. Protein product: CASSLVDGELFF.

The rearrangement uses TRBV7-9 and TRBJ2-1; TRBD1 might be the D (5 bases). From germline, CDR1 is SEHNR and CDR2 FQNEAQ (reference sequence). The CDR3 is 16 residues long. Trimming stripped 3 bases from V and 6 bases from J, with 18 bases between. In DNA form, the CDR3 reads TGTGCCAGCAGCTTTCCCCTGCCAGGGCAGTCCAATGAGCAGTTCTTC. This encodes CASSFPLPGQSNEQFF.

This clonotype was counted ten times or more. The gene calls are TRBV28 and TRBJ1-6; 9 nucleotides match TRBD1. J was trimmed by 10 bases and V by 6 bases; bases with no gene match: 4. Germline values: CDR1 MDHEN, CDR2 SYDVKM. This CDR3 contains 13 residues. The CDR3 loop is CASRGQGYSPLHF. DNA of the CDR3: TGTGCCAGCAGGGGACAGGGTTACTCACCCCTCCACTTT.

The chain joins TRBV20-1 to TRBJ2-3, with D perhaps matching TRBD1 or TRBD2 (5 bases each). This CDR3 is 15 amino acids long. V was shortened by 4 bases and J by 1 base, with 15 bases between the two germline ends. Germline V gives CDR1 DFQATT, CDR2 SNEGSKA (reference sequence). CDR3 coding DNA: TGCAGTGCTAAATACCGGGACGGACGCACAGATACGCAGTATTTT. This sequence encodes CSAKYRDGRTDTQYF.

V usage is TRBV5-8 and J usage is TRBJ2-7; 7 nucleotides align to TRBD2. The V and J ends lost 4 bases and 2 bases, in that order; junction bases with no gene match: 9. The CDR3 runs 15 residues. Germline assignment: CDR1 SGHTS and CDR2 YDEGEE. The CDR3 nucleotides are TGTGCCAGCAGCGGGGGGGGACCCGCCCCCTACGAGCAGTACTTC. It translates to CASSGGGPAPYEQYF.

This clonotype has only a few counts. CDR3 bases: TGTGCCAGCAGCTTAATAGCGAGAAACATTCAGTACTTC. Translation: CASSLIARNIQYF. V and J are TRBV7-2 and TRBJ2-4; D is possibly TRBD2 (5 bases). Germline V gives CDR1 SGHTA, CDR2 FQGNSA. The V end lost 2 bases, the J end lost 6 bases, and 8 bases lay between the germline ends. The CDR3 is 13 residues long.

This clonotype was detected only a few times. The CDR3 nucleotides read TGTGCCACCAGTGACCCAGGGGCAAATCAGCCCCAGCATTTT. This encodes CATSDPGANQPQHF. The genes are TRBV24-1 and TRBJ1-5; TRBD1 is a possible D gene (6 bases). The CDR3 is 14 residues long. Trimming shortened V by 4 bases and J by 4 bases, and 10 bases separated the two germline ends. The germline V gene encodes CDR1 KGHDR and CDR2 SFDVKD.

The chain couples TRBV14 to TRBJ1-4; D uncertain. Germline assignment: CDR1 SGHDN and CDR2 FVKESK. The CDR3 totals 15 residues. Trimming stripped 4 bases from V and 5 bases from J, with 14 bases between. CDR3 residues: CASSRMTRLNEKLFF. The DNA of the CDR3 is TGTGCCAGCAGCCGAATGACGCGCCTGAATGAAAAACTGTTTTTT.

This clonotype was counted at least ten times. CDR3 sequence (DNA): TGTGCCAGCAGTCTCCAAAGAGGGCTCTTGAACAATGAGCAGTTCTTC. Amino acids: CASSLQRGLLNNEQFF. J is TRBJ2-1 and V is TRBV28, with a tentative D call TRBD2 (5 bases). This CDR3 has 16 amino acids. V was trimmed by 5 bases and J by 5 bases, leaving 19 bases between them. The germline gives CDR1 MDHEN, CDR2 SYDVKM.

In its sample, this clonotype was seen a few times. The chain combines TRBV2 with TRBJ2-1; 15 positions match TRBD2. The CDR3 has 15 residues. Germline V gene data show CDR1 as SNHLY and CDR2 as FYNNEI. The V segment lost 2 bases and the J segment 12 bases; nucleotides outside the gene matches: 5. The CDR3 region has the DNA TGTGCCAGCAGTGAAACCGGGACTAGCGGGAGGACGCAGTTCTTC. This encodes CASSETGTSGRTQFF. The full variable domain, with the rest looked up from reference TRBV2 and TRBJ2-1, is EPEVTQTPSHQVTQMGQEVILRCVPISNHLYFYWYRQILGQKVEFLVSFYNNEISEKSEIFDDQFSVERPDGSNFTLKIRSTKLEDSAMYFCASSETGTSGRTQFFGPGTRLTVL.

At least ten counts were recorded for this clonotype. This chain links TRBV5-1 with TRBJ1-2; 8 positions agree with TRBD1. The germline V gene encodes CDR1 SGHRS and CDR2 YFSETQ. J lost 2 bases, V lost 4 bases, and 7 bases had no gene match. The CDR3 extends over 15 amino acids. This CDR3 reads CASSTEGQGNYGYTF. CDR3 DNA: TGCGCCAGCAGCACCGAAGGACAGGGCAACTATGGCTACACCTTC.